A selection of T cell receptor beta chains follows, all from one sample in a study of cytomegalovirus exposure and HLA in healthy donors. The method was immunoSEQ multiplex PCR; TCRdb's version includes in-frame clones alone and lacks a portion of them. The sample records around 64,000 clones, 70% to 90% being singletons. The source material was PBMCs. The source is a woman between 25 and 40 years old in good health and CMV-seronegative. Both conserved end residues are part of each CDR3. The D gene is left open where the match is weak. The size of a clone is reported for some rows only, either as once, few or many, or as a class for expanded clones.

d_call,clone_size,v_call,j_call,cdr3_aa,cdr3_nt
TRBD2,once,TRBV6-1,TRBJ2-3,CASTSGTSGLTQYF,TGTGCCAGCACTTCCGGGACTAGCGGGCTTACGCAGTATTTT
NA,NA,TRBV5-1,TRBJ1-2,CASSSQTGGYTF,TGCGCCAGCAGCTCCCAGACAGGAGGCTACACCTTC
TRBD1,NA,TRBV19,TRBJ1-5,CASSKAPAPTGTGRYSNQPQHF,TGTGCCAGTAGCAAAGCCCCAGCCCCAACCGGGACAGGGCGATATAGCAATCAGCCCCAGCATTTT
TRBD2,NA,TRBV7-2,TRBJ2-3,CASSSRASGSMGTDTQYF,TGTGCCAGCAGCTCCCGTGCTAGCGGGAGCATGGGCACAGATACGCAGTATTTT
NA,NA,TRBV11-3,TRBJ2-3,CASSALRTDTQYF,TGTGCCAGCAGCGCACTCCGCACAGATACGCAGTATTTT
NA,NA,TRBV5-4,TRBJ2-4,CASSLVPGEAKNIQYF,TGTGCCAGCAGCTTGGTCCCAGGGGAAGCCAAAAACATTCAGTACTTC
TRBD2,NA,TRBV18,TRBJ2-5,CASSPAGVRETQYF,TGTGCCAGCTCACCAGCGGGAGTGCGGGAGACCCAGTACTTC
NA,NA,TRBV2,TRBJ2-1,CASSQRQEVLQQFF,TGTGCCAGCAGTCAAAGACAAGAAGTCCTCCAGCAGTTCTTC
TRBD1,NA,TRBV28,TRBJ2-7,CASSSGQGRYEQYF,TGTGCCAGCAGTTCAGGACAGGGGAGATACGAGCAGTACTTC
NA,NA,TRBV4-1,TRBJ1-2,CASSDPGWYGYTF,TGCGCCAGCAGTGACCCAGGGTGGTATGGCTACACCTTC
TRBD1,NA,TRBV29-1,TRBJ2-2,CSAPGGTGELFF,TGCAGCGCCCCAGGGGGCACCGGGGAGCTGTTTTTT
NA,NA,TRBV27,TRBJ1-1,CASSPTVVTEAFF,TGTGCCAGCAGTCCGACAGTTGTCACTGAAGCTTTCTTT
TRBD1,NA,TRBV4-1,TRBJ1-3,CASSQDDRDGNTIYF,TGCGCCAGCAGCCAAGATGACAGGGATGGAAACACCATATATTTT
TRBD1,NA,TRBV7-3,TRBJ1-1,CASSPRTGGLNTEAFF,TGTGCCAGCAGCCCGCGGACAGGGGGCTTGAACACTGAAGCTTTCTTT
TRBD1,NA,TRBV5-1,TRBJ2-1,CASRTSGGSSYNEQFF,TGCGCCAGCAGAACCTCAGGGGGAAGCTCCTACAATGAGCAGTTCTTC
TRBD1,NA,TRBV27,TRBJ1-1,CASSLLTGGTEAFF,TGTGCCAGCAGTTTATTGACAGGGGGAACTGAAGCTTTCTTT
TRBD1,NA,TRBV19,TRBJ1-1,CASSMRGQGTRPEAFF,TGTGCCAGTAGCATGCGGGGACAGGGGACGCGGCCTGAAGCTTTCTTT
NA,NA,TRBV21-1,TRBJ2-3,CASSKRDLRAGIISTDTQYF,TGTGCCAGCAGCAAACGTGATTTAAGAGCAGGGATAATTTCCACAGATACGCAGTATTTT
NA,few,TRBV4-3,TRBJ2-7,CASSQGMEAYEQYF,TGCGCCAGCAGCCAAGGTATGGAGGCCTACGAGCAGTACTTC
TRBD2,NA,TRBV6-4,TRBJ2-1,CASSDSRDYNNEQFF,TGTGCCAGCAGTGACTCGAGGGACTATAACAATGAGCAGTTCTTC
TRBD1,NA,TRBV11-3,TRBJ2-1,CASRDRGWKLFEQFF,TGTGCCAGCAGAGACAGGGGGTGGAAGCTATTTGAGCAGTTCTTC
NA,NA,TRBV5-1,TRBJ1-3,CASKPSDSAGNTIYF,TGCGCCAGCAAACCCTCGGACAGCGCTGGAAACACCATATATTTT
TRBD1,NA,TRBV28,TRBJ1-2,CASSSGTVYGYTF,TGTGCCAGCAGTTCCGGGACAGTATATGGCTACACCTTC
TRBD1,few,TRBV5-4,TRBJ1-3,CASSSMTGSGNTIYF,TGTGCCAGCAGCTCGATGACAGGGTCTGGAAACACCATATATTTT
NA,NA,TRBV19,TRBJ2-5,CASQGGAGTQYF,TGTGCCAGTCAGGGGGGCGCCGGGACCCAGTACTTC
TRBD2,NA,TRBV6-1,TRBJ2-3,CASSGGTSGTELSTDTQYF,TGTGCCAGCAGTGGGGGGACTAGCGGGACGGAATTAAGCACAGATACGCAGTATTTT
NA,NA,TRBV4-3,TRBJ2-7,CASSQSMSSYEQYF,TGCGCCAGCAGCCAATCGATGAGTTCCTACGAGCAGTACTTC
NA,once,TRBV2,TRBJ1-1,CASSEYGLQSAGAFF,TGTGCCAGCAGTGAATATGGGCTCCAATCCGCCGGAGCTTTCTTT
NA,NA,TRBV7-9,TRBJ2-3,CASSLTDSTDTQYF,TGTGCCAGCAGCTTAACAGACAGCACAGATACGCAGTATTTT
TRBD2,NA,TRBV9,TRBJ2-1,CASSPIEGGRAGEQFF,TGTGCCAGCAGCCCGATTGAGGGCGGGAGGGCCGGTGAGCAGTTCTTC
NA,NA,TRBV19,TRBJ2-1,CASSIGGVRHNEQFF,TGTGCCAGTAGTATAGGAGGCGTGAGACACAATGAGCAGTTCTTC
TRBD2,NA,TRBV27,TRBJ2-1,CASSERTSGISYNEQFF,TGTGCCAGCAGTGAAAGGACTAGCGGGATTTCCTACAATGAGCAGTTCTTC
TRBD2,NA,TRBV6-1,TRBJ2-1,CASRLGLAGIEQFF,TGTGCCAGCAGATTAGGACTAGCGGGAATTGAGCAGTTCTTC
TRBD1,once,TRBV28,TRBJ1-1,CASSGQGLNTEAFF,TGTGCCAGCAGTGGACAGGGGTTGAACACTGAAGCTTTCTTT
TRBD1,once,TRBV5-1,TRBJ2-3,CASSFQGDTSTDTQYF,TGCGCCAGCAGCTTTCAGGGGGATACTAGCACAGATACGCAGTATTTT
TRBD2,once,TRBV5-1,TRBJ2-1,CASSWTSGIYNEQFF,TGCGCCAGCAGCTGGACTAGCGGAATTTACAATGAGCAGTTCTTC
TRBD2,NA,TRBV5-1,TRBJ2-3,CASSLGLAGGSDTQYF,TGCGCCAGCAGCTTGGGACTAGCGGGAGGTTCAGATACGCAGTATTTT
NA,NA,TRBV28,TRBJ1-5,CASRTYRSSNQPQHF,TGTGCCAGCAGGACTTACAGGTCTTCAAATCAGCCCCAGCATTTT
NA,NA,TRBV18,TRBJ2-7,CASSSSSYEQYF,TGTGCCAGCTCATCGAGCTCCTACGAGCAGTACTTC
TRBD1,NA,TRBV2,TRBJ1-1,CASSQGGSNTEAFF,TGTGCCAGCTCCCAAGGGGGCTCGAACACTGAAGCTTTCTTT
TRBD1,NA,TRBV5-1,TRBJ1-3,CASSSTRGPGNTIYF,TGCGCCAGCAGCTCGACCAGGGGGCCTGGAAACACCATATATTTT
TRBD1,NA,TRBV5-1,TRBJ1-3,CASSFSGQVSIGNTIYF,TGCGCCAGCAGCTTTTCCGGACAGGTATCTATTGGAAACACCATATATTTT
TRBD1,once,TRBV19,TRBJ2-7,CASSARGRDRRYEQYF,TGTGCCAGTAGTGCCAGGGGGCGGGACAGGCGTTACGAGCAGTACTTC
NA,NA,TRBV4-3,TRBJ2-4,CASSQSTGGKNIQYF,TGCGCCAGCAGCCAATCTACCGGGGGCAAAAACATTCAGTACTTC
TRBD2,NA,TRBV4-2,TRBJ2-7,CASSTAGGPYEQYF,TGTGCCAGCAGCACCGCGGGAGGGCCTTACGAGCAGTACTTC
NA,few,TRBV5-5,TRBJ1-1,CASSLTGEEAFF,TGTGCCAGCAGCTTGACTGGTGAGGAAGCTTTCTTT
TRBD1,once,TRBV27,TRBJ2-1,CASSLGQGSYNEQFF,TGTGCCAGCAGTTTGGGACAGGGAAGCTACAATGAGCAGTTCTTC
NA,NA,TRBV5-1,TRBJ2-7,CASSLQSVTPYEQYF,TGCGCCAGCAGCTTGCAGTCAGTAACCCCCTACGAGCAGTACTTC
NA,once,TRBV14,TRBJ1-5,CASSRHRANQPQHF,TGTGCCAGCAGCCGCCACAGGGCCAATCAGCCCCAGCATTTT
NA,NA,TRBV7-9,TRBJ2-7,CASSLLDSYEQYF,TGTGCCAGCAGCTTACTTGACAGTTACGAGCAGTACTTC
NA,NA,TRBV10-3,TRBJ1-2,CAIGEGRSSYGYTF,TGTGCCATCGGAGAAGGGAGGTCTAGCTATGGCTACACCTTC
TRBD2,NA,TRBV7-2,TRBJ2-3,CASSRTSAGTDTQYF,TGTGCCAGCAGCCGGACGTCAGCGGGGACAGATACGCAGTATTTT
NA,NA,TRBV6-5,TRBJ1-2,CATRLQGYGYTF,TGTGCCACCCGACTCCAGGGTTATGGCTACACCTTC
NA,NA,TRBV28,TRBJ2-2,CASSLWDSTGELFF,TGTGCCAGCAGTTTATGGGACAGCACCGGGGAGCTGTTTTTT
NA,few,TRBV5-5,TRBJ2-1,CASSLDRDEQFF,TGTGCCAGCAGCTTGGACAGGGATGAGCAGTTCTTC
NA,NA,TRBV10-3,TRBJ1-5,CATGDSNQPQHF,TGTGCCACCGGGGATAGCAATCAGCCCCAGCATTTT
NA,NA,TRBV11-2,TRBJ2-7,CASSPRELREYF,TGTGCCAGCAGCCCGCGCGAGCTACGGGAGTACTTC
NA,once,TRBV9,TRBJ2-5,CASSVAGETQYF,TGTGCCAGCAGCGTGGCGGGGGAGACCCAGTACTTC
NA,few,TRBV5-1,TRBJ1-1,CASSLVQVGTEAFF,TGCGCCAGCAGCTTGGTACAAGTTGGCACTGAAGCTTTCTTT
TRBD1,NA,TRBV7-3,TRBJ1-1,CSSSPTGQGDTEAFF,TGTTCCAGCAGCCCTACGGGACAGGGGGACACTGAAGCTTTCTTT